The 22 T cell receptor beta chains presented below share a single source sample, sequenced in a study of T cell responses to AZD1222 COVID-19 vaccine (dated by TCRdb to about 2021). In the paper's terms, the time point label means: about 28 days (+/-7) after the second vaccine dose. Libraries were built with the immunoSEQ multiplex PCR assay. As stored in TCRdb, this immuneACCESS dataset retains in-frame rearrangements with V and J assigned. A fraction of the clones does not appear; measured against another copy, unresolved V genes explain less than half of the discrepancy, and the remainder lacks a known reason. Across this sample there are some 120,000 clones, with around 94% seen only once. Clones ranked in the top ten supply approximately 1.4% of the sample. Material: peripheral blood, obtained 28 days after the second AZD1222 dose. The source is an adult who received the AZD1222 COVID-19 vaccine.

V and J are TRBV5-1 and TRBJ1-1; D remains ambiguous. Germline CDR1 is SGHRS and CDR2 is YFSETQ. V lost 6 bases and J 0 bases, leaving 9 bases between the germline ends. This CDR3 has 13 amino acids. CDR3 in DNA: TGCGCCAGCACCCGATCGGTGAACACTGAAGCTTTCTTT. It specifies CASTRSVNTEAFF.

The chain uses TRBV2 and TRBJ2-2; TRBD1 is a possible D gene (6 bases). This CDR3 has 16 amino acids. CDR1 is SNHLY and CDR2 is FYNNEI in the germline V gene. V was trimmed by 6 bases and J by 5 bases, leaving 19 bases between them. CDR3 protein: CASRRRGNLSTGELFF. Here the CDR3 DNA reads TGTGCCAGCAGAAGAAGGGGGAACCTTTCTACCGGGGAGCTGTTTTTT.

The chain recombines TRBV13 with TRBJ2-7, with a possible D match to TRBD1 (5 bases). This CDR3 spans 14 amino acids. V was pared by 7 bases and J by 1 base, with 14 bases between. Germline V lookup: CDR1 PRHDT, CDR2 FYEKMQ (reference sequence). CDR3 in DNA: TGTGCCAGCACCCACCCAGGGCAATCCTACGAGCAGTACTTC. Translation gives CASTHPGQSYEQYF. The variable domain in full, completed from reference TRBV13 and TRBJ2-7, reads AAGVIQSPRHLIKEKRETATLKCYPIPRHDTVYWYQQGPGQDPQFLISFYEKMQSDKGSIPDRFSAQQFSDYHSELNMSSLELGDSALYFCASTHPGQSYEQYFGPGTRLTVT.

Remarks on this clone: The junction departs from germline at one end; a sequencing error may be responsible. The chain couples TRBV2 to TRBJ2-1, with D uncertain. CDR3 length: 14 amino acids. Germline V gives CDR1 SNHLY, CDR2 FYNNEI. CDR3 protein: CASSERGGYDEQFF. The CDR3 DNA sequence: TGTGCCAGCAGTGAACGCGGCGGCTACGATGAGCAGTTCTTC.

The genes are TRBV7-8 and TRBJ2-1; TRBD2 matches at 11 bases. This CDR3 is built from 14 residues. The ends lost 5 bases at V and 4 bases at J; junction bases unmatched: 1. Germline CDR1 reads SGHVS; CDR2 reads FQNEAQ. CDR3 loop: CASSRTSGYNEQFF. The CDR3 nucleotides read TGTGCCAGCAGCCGGACTAGCGGGTACAATGAGCAGTTCTTC.

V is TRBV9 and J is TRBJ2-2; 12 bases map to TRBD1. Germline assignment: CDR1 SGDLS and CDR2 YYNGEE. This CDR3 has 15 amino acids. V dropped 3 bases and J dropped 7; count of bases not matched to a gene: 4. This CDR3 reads CASSARDRGRGELFF. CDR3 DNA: TGTGCCAGCAGCGCCCGGGACAGGGGGCGCGGGGAGCTGTTTTTT.

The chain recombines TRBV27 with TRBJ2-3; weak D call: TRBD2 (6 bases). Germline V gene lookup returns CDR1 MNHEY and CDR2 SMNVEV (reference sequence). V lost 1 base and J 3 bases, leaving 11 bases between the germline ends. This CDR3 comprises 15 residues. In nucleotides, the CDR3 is TGTGCCAGCAGTTTATTTGGGGGGATGACAGATACGCAGTATTTT. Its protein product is CASSLFGGMTDTQYF.

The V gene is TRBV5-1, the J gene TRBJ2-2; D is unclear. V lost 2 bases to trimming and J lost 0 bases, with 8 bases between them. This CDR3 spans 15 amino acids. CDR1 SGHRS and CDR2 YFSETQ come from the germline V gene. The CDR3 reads CASSFQRSNTGELFF. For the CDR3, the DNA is TGCGCCAGCAGCTTTCAGAGATCGAACACCGGGGAGCTGTTTTTT.

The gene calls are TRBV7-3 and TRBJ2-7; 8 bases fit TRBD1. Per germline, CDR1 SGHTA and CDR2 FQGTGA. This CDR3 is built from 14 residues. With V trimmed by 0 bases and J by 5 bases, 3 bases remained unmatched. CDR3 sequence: CASSLTGTGHEQYF. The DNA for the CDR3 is TGTGCCAGCAGCTTAACGGGGACAGGACACGAGCAGTACTTC.

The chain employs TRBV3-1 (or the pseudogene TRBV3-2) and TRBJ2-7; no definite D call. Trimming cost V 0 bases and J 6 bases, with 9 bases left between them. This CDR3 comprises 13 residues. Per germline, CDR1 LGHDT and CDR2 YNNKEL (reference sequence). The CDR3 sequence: CASSQEIPAEQYF. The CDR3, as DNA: TGTGCCAGCAGCCAAGAGATCCCAGCCGAGCAGTACTTC.

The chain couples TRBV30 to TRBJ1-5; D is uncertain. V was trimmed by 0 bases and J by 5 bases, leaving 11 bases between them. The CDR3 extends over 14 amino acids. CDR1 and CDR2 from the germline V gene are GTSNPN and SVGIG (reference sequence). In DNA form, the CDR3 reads TGTGCCTGGAGTGTGGCCAGAGATTATCAGCCCCAGCATTTT. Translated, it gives CAWSVARDYQPQHF. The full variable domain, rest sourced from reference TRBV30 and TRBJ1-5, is SQTIHQWPATLVQPVGSPLSLECTVEGTSNPNLYWYRQAAGRGLQLLFYSVGIGQISSEVPQNLSASRPQDRQFILSSKKLLLSDSGFYLCAWSVARDYQPQHFGDGTRLSIL.

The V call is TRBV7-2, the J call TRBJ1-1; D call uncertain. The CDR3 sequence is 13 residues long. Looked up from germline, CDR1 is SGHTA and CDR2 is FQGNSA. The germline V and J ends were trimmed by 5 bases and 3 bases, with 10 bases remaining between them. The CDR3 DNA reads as TGTGCCAGCAGCAAAGACTGGGACACTGAAGCTTTCTTT. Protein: CASSKDWDTEAFF.

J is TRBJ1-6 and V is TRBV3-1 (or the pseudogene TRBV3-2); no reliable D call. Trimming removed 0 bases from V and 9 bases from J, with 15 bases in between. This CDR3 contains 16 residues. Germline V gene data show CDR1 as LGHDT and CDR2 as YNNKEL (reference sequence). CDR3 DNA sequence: TGTGCCAGCAGCCAAGATCCATTGAGGGTGCTTTCACCCCTCCACTTT. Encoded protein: CASSQDPLRVLSPLHF.

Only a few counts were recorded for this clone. The CDR3 nucleotides are TGTGCCAGCAGCCAAGATACTAGCGGAGGGTACGAGCAGTACTTC. Protein: CASSQDTSGGYEQYF. The gene calls are TRBV4-2 and TRBJ2-7, with 8 bases lining up with TRBD2. This CDR3 spans 15 amino acids. The trim removed 0 bases at V and 4 bases at J, leaving 5 bases unmatched. Germline V lookup: CDR1 LGHNA, CDR2 YNFKEQ.

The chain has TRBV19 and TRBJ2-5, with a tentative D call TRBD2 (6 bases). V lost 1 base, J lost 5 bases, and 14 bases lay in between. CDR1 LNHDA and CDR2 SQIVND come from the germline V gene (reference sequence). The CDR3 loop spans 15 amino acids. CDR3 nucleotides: TGTGCCAGTAGTATAGTAAAGGAGGGGTTCGAGACCCAGTACTTC. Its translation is CASSIVKEGFETQYF.

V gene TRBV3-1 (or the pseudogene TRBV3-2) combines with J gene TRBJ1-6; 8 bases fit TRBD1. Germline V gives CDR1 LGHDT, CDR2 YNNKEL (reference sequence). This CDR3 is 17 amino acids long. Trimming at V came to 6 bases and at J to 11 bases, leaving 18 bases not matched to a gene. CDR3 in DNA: TGTGCCAGCAGTCCGAGGACAGGGAGTCCCATAACGACACCCCTCCACTTT. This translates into CASSPRTGSPITTPLHF.

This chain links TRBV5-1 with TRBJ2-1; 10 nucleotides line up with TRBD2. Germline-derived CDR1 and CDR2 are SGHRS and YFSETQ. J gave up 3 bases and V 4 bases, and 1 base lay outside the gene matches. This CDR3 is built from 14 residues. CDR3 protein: CASSRTSGYNEQFF. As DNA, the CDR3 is TGCGCCAGCAGCAGGACTAGCGGCTACAATGAGCAGTTCTTC.

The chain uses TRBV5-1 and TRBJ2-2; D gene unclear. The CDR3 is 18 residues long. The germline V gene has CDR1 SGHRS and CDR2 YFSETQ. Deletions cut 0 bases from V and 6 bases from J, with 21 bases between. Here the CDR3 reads CASSLVSWSSESAGELFF. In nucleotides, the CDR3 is TGCGCCAGCAGCTTGGTATCGTGGTCCTCAGAATCCGCCGGGGAGCTGTTTTTT.

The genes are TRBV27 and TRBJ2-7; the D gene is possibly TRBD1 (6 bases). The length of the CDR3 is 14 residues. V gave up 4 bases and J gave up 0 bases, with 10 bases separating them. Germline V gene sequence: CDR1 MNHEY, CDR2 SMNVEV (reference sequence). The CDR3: CASSSGTNSYEQYF. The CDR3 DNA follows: TGTGCCAGCAGTTCCGGGACAAACTCCTACGAGCAGTACTTC.

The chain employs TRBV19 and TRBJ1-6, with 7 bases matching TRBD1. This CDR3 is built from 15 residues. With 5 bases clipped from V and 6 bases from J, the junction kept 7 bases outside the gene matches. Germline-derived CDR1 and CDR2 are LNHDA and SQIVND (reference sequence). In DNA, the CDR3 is TGTGCCAGTAGTCCGTCAGGGGGTTTTAATTCACCCCTCCACTTT. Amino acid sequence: CASSPSGGFNSPLHF.

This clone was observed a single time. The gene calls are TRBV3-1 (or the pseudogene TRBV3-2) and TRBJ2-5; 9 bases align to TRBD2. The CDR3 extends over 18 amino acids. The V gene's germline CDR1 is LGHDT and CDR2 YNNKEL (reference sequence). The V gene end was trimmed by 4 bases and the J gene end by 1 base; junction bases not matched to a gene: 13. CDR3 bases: TGTGCCAGCAGCCGCGGACTAGCGCAATACTCCCGCCAAGAGACCCAGTACTTC. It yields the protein CASSRGLAQYSRQETQYF.

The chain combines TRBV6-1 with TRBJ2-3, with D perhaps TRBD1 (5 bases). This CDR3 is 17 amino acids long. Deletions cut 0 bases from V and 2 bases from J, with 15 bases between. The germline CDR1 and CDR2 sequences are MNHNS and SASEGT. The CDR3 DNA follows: TGTGCCAGCAGTGAAGCGCAGCGTGCAGGGAACACAGATACGCAGTATTTT. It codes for CASSEAQRAGNTDTQYF.